Presented here are 2 T cell receptor beta chains from one specimen sequenced in a study of post-analysis software for immune sequencing data. Study results and caveats: Five TRBV segments, including TRBV5-6, TRBV5-1 and TRBV20-1, were more frequent in patients than controls.

Their target antigens are unknown. Unique molecular identifiers tagged the TCR beta cDNA libraries. One entry per CDR3 protein results from TCRdb running MiXCR on the PCR reads. The table shows approximately 730,000 distinct CDR3 sequences, with just under 30% occurring only once. Sample: blood. These receptors were obtained from a girl aged 10-17 years with multiple sclerosis.

J is TRBJ2-3 and V is TRBV6-1, with D possibly being TRBD1 or TRBD2 (6 bases each). V lost 6 bases, J lost 4 bases, and 23 bases lay in between. The CDR3 is 17 residues long. Germline CDR1 MNHNS, CDR2 SASEGT. CDR3: CASSPMGGRSRADTQYF. CDR3 DNA: TGTGCCAGCAGCCCGATGGGGGGCAGGAGTCGGGCAGATACGCAGTATTTT.

This clonotype was observed many times. J is TRBJ2-1 and V is TRBV20-1, with D possibly matching TRBD2 (6 bases). This CDR3 has 14 amino acids. From germline, CDR1 is DFQATT and CDR2 SNEGSKA (reference sequence). V lost 6 bases and J 4 bases, leaving 16 bases between the germline ends. CDR3 sequence: CSAALGGWYNEQFF. The CDR3 nucleotides are TGCAGTGCAGCACTAGGAGGGTGGTACAATGAGCAGTTCTTC.